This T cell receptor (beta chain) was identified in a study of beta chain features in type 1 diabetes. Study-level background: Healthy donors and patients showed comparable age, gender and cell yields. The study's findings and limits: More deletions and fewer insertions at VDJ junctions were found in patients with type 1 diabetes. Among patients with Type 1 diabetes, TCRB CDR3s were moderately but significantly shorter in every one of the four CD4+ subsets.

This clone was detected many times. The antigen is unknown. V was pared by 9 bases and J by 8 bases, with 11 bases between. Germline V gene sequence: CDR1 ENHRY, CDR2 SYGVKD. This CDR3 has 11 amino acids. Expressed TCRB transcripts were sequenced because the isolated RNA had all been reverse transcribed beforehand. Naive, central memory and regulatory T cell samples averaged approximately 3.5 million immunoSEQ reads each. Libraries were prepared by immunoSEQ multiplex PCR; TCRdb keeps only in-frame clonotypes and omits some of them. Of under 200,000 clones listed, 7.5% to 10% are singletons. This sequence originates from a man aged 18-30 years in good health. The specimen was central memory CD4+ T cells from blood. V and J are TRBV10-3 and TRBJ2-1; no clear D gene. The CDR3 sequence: CAISSQDEQFF. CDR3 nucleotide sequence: TGTGCCATTTCGTCGCAGGATGAGCAGTTCTTC.